This TCR beta chain was observed in a study of regulatory T cells in long-lasting Graves disease (dated by TCRdb to about 2021). Turning to the overall study: To count as having persistent Graves' disease, a patient had to have received antithyroid drug treatment for over 5 years with TSH receptor autoantibodies remaining persistently positive. A total of 35 or so samples were covered by TCR sequencing, comprising roughly 13 persistent and around 20 newly diagnosed Graves' disease patients. The study was conducted in China and was registered as a clinical trial. In the clinical cohort, patients with persistent Graves' disease had used antithyroid drugs for an average of roughly 10 years. This study used TCR sequencing and RNA sequencing of peripheral blood to compare persistent Graves' disease patients against newly diagnosed Graves' disease patients. Here is what the overall study found, with its caveats: Patients with persistent disease shared more public clonotypes (under 3,000) than newly diagnosed patients did (roughly 970). Persistent disease showed preferential use of TRBV28, TRBJ1-2 and TRBJ2-5, whereas newly diagnosed disease favored TRBV20-1 and TRBJ2-1. The small sample size was acknowledged by the authors as a limitation that may reduce accuracy. Only peripheral blood was studied, because thyroid tissue, the primary lesion, was inaccessible. Compared with newly diagnosed patients, patients with persistent Graves' disease had lower TCR Shannon entropy and fewer highly expanded clones, which suggests clonal expansion. Only the TCR beta chain was sequenced and analyzed.

Library preparation was by multiplex PCR. The instrument given in TCRdb is Illumina HiSeq 4000. TCR beta libraries were built with iRepertoire HTBI primers and Arm-PCR amplification of CDR3 regions. Before sequencing, the PCR products underwent gel purification. Per the original workflow: Across samples, 55 to 80 TRBV and around 15 TRBJ segments were identified and used for gene usage analysis of CDR3 amino acid clonotypes. COPE and FqMerger were used to merge filtered high-quality paired reads into contigs. BLAST was used to align contigs to IMGT TRBV, TRBD and TRBJ reference genes, with CDR3 defined following IMGT. Any clonotype with a frequency above 0.1% was classified as a highly expanded clone. Shannon entropy was used to measure repertoire diversity, and the Gini coefficient was used to measure V-J evenness. Clonotypes shared by more than one individual were considered public. The public reads were reprocessed in TCRdb via fastp at Q25 and MiXCR, keeping in-frame beta chains. For every CDR3 protein sequence, its rows merge into one entry that carries the most common genes and DNA. TCRdb's processing, not the authors', yielded these V and J calls. The sample table records about 300,000 distinct CDR3 sequences; around 20% of these occur just once. The ten largest clones capture roughly three fifths of the sample.

Reading the germline V gene gives CDR1 SGHTA and CDR2 FQGNSA. Counted from cysteine to phenylalanine, this CDR3 has 14 amino acids. Only the CDR3 region is kept as DNA, spanning 42 bases read in frame from base 1. Here V drops 5 bases and J drops 1 base, and the junction holds 5 bases not matched to any gene. This clonotype was counted ten times or more. This clone's antigen is unknown. Base qualities are not at hand, and no much larger clone is one base apart. In light of the paper, this sample's time point label describes: persistent/refractory GD, antithyroid drugs over 5 years with positive TRAb. For both TCR sequencing and RNA sequencing, RNA was extracted from PBMCs using TRIzol. The diagnosis of Graves' disease was made according to American Thyroid Association guidelines. The patients came from an endocrinology department in Xi'an, China. From each patient, about 9.7 milliliters of peripheral blood was collected into an EDTA anticoagulant tube. Ficoll Paque Plus density gradient separation was used to isolate PBMCs, and no additional T cell sorting was done. An Agilent 2100 Bioanalyzer and agarose gel were used to check RNA quality, and a NanoDrop 2000 was used to measure RNA concentration.

This sequence was found in a female donor with Graves disease. The rearranged segments are TRBV7-2 and TRBJ2-7; 7 middle bases align to TRBD1. The specimen comprised peripheral blood mononuclear cells (PBMCs), sampled when the disease was refractory, from a patient treated with antithyroid drugs. CDR3 protein: CASSPPQGSYEQYF. At the DNA level, the sequence is TGTGCCAGCAGCCCCCCACAGGGGTCCTACGAGCAGTACTTC.